This T cell receptor (beta chain) comes out of a study of CD4 T cell repertoires and nickel (dated by TCRdb to 2020 to 2022). About this clonotype itself: This clone's antigen is unknown. No clone much larger than this one lies a single base away; base qualities are absent.

Library creation used RT-PCR. TCRdb lists the instrument as Illumina MiSeq. In-frame beta chains were kept once TCRdb had trimmed the public reads at Q25 with fastp and called clones with MiXCR. CDR3 protein duplicates are merged, each entry listing the most common genes and DNA. This sample lists over 350 distinct CDR3 sequences; roughly 50% were detected once. About 10% of the sample is taken by the ten largest. The trim is 5 bases for V and 1 base for J, with a gap of 8 bases between the germline ends. Including the terminal cysteine and phenylalanine, the CDR3 comprises 13 residues. Left in the record is the CDR3 DNA by itself, 39 bases read in frame from the first base.

The chain uses TRBV12-3 or TRBV12-4 and TRBJ1-1; the D gene cannot be named for sure. The TCR originated in a human donor in a nickel allergy study, with or without nickel allergy (not recorded which). It is not recorded whether this sample comes from one donor or several. What was sequenced was CD4+ T cells from blood, not recorded whether cultured. The DNA sequence is as follows: TGTGCCAGCAGTCCCCATTGGAACACTGAAGCTTTCTTT. The translation is CASSPHWNTEAFF.